This T cell receptor (delta chain) appears in the sequencing data of a study of Vδ1+ human thymocytes. The CDR3 totals 23 residues. Per germline, CDR1 TSWWSYY and CDR2 QGS. Germline trimming cut 2 bases from V and 0 bases from J; bases unmatched to any gene: 27. Extracted RNA was reverse transcribed into cDNA. CDR3 amplicons came from multiplex PCR with pooled V-gene forward and constant-region reverse primers. TCRdb re-analyzed the multiplex PCR reads via CATT. This sample has 80,000 or so delta-chain clones, with about 30% found just once. A word on this clone: Its matching antigen is unknown. The sample contains more than one DNA sequence encoding this CDR3.

Study-wide points: Thymic delta-chain repertoires held roughly 20% Vdelta2 sequences and few Vdelta3, despite high sort purity. Bulk repertoire data may be misinterpreted because of unexpected Vdelta2 sequences. Thymic TRG and TRD repertoires appeared highly polyclonal.

Sequencing was performed on Vdelta1+ gamma-delta thymocytes from the thymus. Subset of the sample: FACS-sorted CD3+ TCRalphabeta- TCRVdelta1+ TCRVdelta2- thymocytes. The V gene is TRDV1, the J gene TRDJ1; 7 positions agree with TRDD3. The sequence derives from a boy under three years old who had congenital heart surgery. This CDR3 reads CALGELSGFHSWGPTPYTDKLIF. CDR3 nucleotides: TGTGCTCTTGGGGAATTATCAGGTTTCCACTCCTGGGGGCCAACCCCATACACCGATAAACTCATCTTT.